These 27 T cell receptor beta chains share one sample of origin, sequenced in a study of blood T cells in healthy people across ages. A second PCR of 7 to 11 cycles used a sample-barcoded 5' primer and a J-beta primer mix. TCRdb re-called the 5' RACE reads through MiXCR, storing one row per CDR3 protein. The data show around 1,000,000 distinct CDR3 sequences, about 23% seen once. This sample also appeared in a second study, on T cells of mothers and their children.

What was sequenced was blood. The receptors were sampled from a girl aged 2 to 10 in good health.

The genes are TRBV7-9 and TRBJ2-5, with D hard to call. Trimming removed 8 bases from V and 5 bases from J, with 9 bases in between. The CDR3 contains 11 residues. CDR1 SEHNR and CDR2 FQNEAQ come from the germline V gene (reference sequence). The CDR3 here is CASGKWETQYF. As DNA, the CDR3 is TGTGCCAGCGGCAAATGGGAGACCCAGTACTTC. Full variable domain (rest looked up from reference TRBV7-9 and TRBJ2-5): DTGVSQNPRHKITKRGQNVTFRCDPISEHNRLYWYRQTLGQGPEFLTYFQNEAQLEKSRLLSDRFSAERPKGSFSTLEIQRTEQGDSAMYLCASGKWETQYFGPGTRLLVL.

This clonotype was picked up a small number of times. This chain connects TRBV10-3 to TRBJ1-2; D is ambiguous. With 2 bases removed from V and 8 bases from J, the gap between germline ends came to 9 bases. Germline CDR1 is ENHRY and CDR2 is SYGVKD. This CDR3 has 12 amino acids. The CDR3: CAISEGNLGYTF. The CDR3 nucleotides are TGTGCCATCAGTGAGGGGAACCTGGGCTACACCTTC.

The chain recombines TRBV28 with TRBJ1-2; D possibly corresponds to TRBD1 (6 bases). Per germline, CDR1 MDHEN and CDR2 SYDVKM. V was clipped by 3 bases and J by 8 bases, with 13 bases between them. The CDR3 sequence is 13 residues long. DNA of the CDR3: TGTGCCAGCAGTTTCCAGGGGTCAAAGGGCTACACCTTC. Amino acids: CASSFQGSKGYTF.

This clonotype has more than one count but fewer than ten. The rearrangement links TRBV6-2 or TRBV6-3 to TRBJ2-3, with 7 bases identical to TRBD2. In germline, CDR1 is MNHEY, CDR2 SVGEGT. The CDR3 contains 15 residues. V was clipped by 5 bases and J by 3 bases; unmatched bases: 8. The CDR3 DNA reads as TGTGCCAGCAGTCCGGTGTTAGCGGGTACAGATACGCAGTATTTT. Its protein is CASSPVLAGTDTQYF.

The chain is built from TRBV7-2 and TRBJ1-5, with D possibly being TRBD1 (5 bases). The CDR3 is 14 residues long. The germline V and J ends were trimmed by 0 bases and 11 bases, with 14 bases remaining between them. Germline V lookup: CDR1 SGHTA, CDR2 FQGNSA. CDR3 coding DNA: TGTGCCAGCAGCTTAGCGTCGTGGGGGGGAACCCAGCATTTT. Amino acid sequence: CASSLASWGGTQHF.

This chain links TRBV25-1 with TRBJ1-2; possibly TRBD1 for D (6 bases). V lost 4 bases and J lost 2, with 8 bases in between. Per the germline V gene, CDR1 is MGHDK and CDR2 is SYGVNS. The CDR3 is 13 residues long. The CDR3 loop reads CASSAGQNYGYTF. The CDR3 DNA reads TGTGCCAGCAGTGCCGGACAGAACTATGGCTACACCTTC.

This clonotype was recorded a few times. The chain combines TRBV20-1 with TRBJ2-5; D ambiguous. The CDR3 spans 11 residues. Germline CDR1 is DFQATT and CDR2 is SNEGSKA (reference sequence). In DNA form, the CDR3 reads TGCAGCCTCTTTCTACAAGAGACCCAGTACTTC. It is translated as CSLFLQETQYF.

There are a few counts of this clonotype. CDR3 bases: TGTGCCAGCACCAAGGTGGAGGGCGCAGATACGCAGTATTTT. It is translated as CASTKVEGADTQYF. This rearrangement joins TRBV12-3 or TRBV12-4 to TRBJ2-3; D is perhaps TRBD2 (6 bases). The V and J ends lost 7 bases and 4 bases respectively, with 15 bases between them. The CDR3 sequence is 14 residues long.

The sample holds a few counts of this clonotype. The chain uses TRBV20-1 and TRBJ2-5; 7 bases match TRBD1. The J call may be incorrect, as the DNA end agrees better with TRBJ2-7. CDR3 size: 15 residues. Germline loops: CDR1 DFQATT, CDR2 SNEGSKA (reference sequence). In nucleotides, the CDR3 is TGCAGTGCTTCAATTAACAGGGGTCGCTCCTACGAGCAGTACTTC. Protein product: CSASINRGRSYEQYF.

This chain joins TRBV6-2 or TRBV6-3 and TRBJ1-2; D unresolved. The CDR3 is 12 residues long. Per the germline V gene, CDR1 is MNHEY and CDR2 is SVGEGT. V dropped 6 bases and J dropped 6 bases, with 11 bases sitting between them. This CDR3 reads CASSRGQDGYTF. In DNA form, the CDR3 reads TGTGCCAGCAGCCGCGGCCAAGATGGCTACACCTTC.

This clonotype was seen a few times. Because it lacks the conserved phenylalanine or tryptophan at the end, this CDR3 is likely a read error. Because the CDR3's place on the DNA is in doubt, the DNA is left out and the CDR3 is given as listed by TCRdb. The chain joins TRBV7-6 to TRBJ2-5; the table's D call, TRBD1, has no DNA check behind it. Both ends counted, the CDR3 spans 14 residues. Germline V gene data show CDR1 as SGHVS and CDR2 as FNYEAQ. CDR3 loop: CASSFLNEAGGQEI.

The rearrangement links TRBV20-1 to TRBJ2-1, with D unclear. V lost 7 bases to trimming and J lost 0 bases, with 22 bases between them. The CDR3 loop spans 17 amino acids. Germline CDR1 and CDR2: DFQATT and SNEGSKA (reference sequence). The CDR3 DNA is TGCAGTGTCCTAGGGCCGCCAGGCGGCCTCTCCTACAATGAGCAGTTCTTC. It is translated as CSVLGPPGGLSYNEQFF.

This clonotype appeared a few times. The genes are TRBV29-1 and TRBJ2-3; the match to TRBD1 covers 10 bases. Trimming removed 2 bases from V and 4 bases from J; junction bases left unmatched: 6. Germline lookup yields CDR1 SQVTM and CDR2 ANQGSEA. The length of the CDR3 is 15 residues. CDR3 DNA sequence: TGCAGCGTTGAACCCGGGACAGGGGAGGCAGATACGCAGTATTTT. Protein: CSVEPGTGEADTQYF.

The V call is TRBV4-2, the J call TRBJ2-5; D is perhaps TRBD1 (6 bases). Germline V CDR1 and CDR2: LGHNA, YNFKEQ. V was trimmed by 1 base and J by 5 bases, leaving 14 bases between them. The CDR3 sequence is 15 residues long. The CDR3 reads CASSQAVGGMETQYF. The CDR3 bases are TGTGCCAGCAGCCAAGCGGTAGGGGGAATGGAGACCCAGTACTTC.

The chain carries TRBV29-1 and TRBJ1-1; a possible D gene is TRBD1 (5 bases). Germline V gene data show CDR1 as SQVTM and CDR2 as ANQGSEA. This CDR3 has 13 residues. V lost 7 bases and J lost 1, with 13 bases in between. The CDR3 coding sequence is TGCAGCGCTCCAGGGCATCCGAACACTGAAGCTTTCTTT. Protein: CSAPGHPNTEAFF. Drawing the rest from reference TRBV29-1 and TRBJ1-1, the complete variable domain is SAVISQKPSRDICQRGTSLTIQCQVDSQVTMMFWYRQQPGQSLTLIATANQGSEATYESGFVIDKFPISRPNLTFSTLTVSNMSPEDSSIYLCSAPGHPNTEAFFGQGTRLTVV.

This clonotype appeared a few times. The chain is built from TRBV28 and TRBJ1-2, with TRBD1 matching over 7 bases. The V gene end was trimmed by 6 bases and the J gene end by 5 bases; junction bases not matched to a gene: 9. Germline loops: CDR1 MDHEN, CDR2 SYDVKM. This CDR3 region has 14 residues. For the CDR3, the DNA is TGTGCCAGCAGACCCACAGGGGAACTTTATGGCTACACCTTC. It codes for CASRPTGELYGYTF.

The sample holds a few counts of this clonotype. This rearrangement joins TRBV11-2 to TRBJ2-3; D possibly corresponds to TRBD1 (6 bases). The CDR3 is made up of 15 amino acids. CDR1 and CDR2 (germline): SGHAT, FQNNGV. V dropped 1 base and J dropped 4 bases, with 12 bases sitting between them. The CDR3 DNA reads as TGTGCCAGCAGCTTAGTTGGGGGCAGGGCAGATACGCAGTATTTT. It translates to CASSLVGGRADTQYF.

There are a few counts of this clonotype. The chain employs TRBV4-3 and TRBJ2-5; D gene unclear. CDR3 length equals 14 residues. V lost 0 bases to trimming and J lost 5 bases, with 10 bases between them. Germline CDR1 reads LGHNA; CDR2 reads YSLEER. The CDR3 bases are TGCGCCAGCAGCCAAGATTTCACGGCCGAGACCCAGTACTTC. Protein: CASSQDFTAETQYF.

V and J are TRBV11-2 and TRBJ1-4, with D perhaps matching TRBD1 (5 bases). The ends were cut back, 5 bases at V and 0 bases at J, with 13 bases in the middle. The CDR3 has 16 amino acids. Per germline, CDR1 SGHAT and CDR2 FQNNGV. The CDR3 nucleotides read TGTGCCAGCAGCATCTCAGACAGAGCAACTAATGAAAAACTGTTTTTT. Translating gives CASSISDRATNEKLFF.

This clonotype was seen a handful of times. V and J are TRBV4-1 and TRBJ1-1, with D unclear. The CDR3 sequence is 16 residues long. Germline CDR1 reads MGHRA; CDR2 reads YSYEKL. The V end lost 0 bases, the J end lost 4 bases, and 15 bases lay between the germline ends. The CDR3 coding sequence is TGCGCCAGCAGCCAAGAAATCGGGGTATCGGTCACTGAAGCTTTCTTT. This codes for CASSQEIGVSVTEAFF.

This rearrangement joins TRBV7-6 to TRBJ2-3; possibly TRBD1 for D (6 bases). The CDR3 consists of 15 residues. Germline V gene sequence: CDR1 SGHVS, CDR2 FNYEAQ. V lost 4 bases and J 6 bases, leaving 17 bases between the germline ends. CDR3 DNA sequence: TGTGCCAGCAGCTCAGGACAGATCCAGGAGGATACGCAGTATTTT. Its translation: CASSSGQIQEDTQYF. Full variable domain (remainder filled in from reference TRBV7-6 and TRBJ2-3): GAGVSQSPRYKVTKRGQDVALRCDPISGHVSLYWYRQALGQGPEFLTYFNYEAQQDKSGLPNDRFSAERPEGSISTLTIQRTEQRDSAMYRCASSSGQIQEDTQYFGPGTRLTVL.

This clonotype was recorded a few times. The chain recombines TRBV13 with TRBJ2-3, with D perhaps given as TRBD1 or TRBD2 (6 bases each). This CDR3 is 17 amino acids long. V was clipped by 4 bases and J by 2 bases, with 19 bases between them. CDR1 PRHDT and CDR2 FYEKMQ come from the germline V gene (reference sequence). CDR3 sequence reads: CASSSADGGGVTDTQYF. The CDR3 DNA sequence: TGTGCCAGCAGCTCGGCAGACGGAGGGGGAGTCACAGATACGCAGTATTTT.

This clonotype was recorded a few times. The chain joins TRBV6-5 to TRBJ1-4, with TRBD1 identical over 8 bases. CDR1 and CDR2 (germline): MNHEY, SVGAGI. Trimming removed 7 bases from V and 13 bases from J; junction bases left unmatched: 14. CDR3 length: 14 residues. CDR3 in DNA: TGTGCCAGCACGAACCGACAGGGGACCGGGGGACTGTTTTTT. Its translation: CASTNRQGTGGLFF.

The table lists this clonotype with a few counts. For the CDR3, the DNA is TGTGCCAGCAGCTTCCCGAGCTTAGCCGTCGAGCAGTTCTTC. Residues: CASSFPSLAVEQFF. The rearrangement uses TRBV9 and TRBJ2-1; D unclear. Germline CDR1 reads SGDLS; CDR2 reads YYNGEE. The CDR3 has 14 residues. V lost 4 bases to trimming and J lost 10 bases, with 18 bases between them.

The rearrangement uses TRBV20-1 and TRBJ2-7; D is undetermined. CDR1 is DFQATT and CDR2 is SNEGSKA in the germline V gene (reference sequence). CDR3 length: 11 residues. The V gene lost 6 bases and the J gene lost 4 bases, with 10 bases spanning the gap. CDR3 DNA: TGCAGTGCCAAAGAAGGTTACGAGCAGTACTTC. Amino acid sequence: CSAKEGYEQYF.

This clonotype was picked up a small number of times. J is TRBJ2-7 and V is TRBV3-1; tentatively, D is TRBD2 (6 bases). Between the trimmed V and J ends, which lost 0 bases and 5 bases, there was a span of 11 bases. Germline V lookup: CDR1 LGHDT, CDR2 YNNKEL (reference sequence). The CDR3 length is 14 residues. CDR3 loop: CASSQDWRADEQYF. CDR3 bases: TGTGCCAGCAGCCAAGACTGGAGGGCCGACGAGCAGTACTTC.

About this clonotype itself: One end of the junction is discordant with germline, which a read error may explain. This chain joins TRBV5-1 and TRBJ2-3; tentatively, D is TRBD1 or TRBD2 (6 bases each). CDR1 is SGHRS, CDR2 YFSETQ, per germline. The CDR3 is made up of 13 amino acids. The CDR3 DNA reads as TGCGCCAGCAGGTTGGAGGGGGCAGATACGCAGTATTTT. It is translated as CASRLEGADTQYF.